The rows below give T cell receptor beta chains drawn from one sample of a study of T-cell reconstitution after alpha-beta-depleted transplantation in children. TCRdb redid the calling of the PCR reads with MiXCR, one entry per CDR3 protein. The table lists about 580,000 distinct CDR3 sequences, roughly 23% of them singletons. Sequencing was performed on PBMCs, mostly from graft donor cells, taken 360 days after TCRalphabeta/CD19-depleted stem cell transplant. Every receptor here comes from a boy younger than two who had a stem cell transplant for acute myeloid leukemia, so the T cells may come from the graft donor. CDR3s include the opening cysteine and the closing phenylalanine or tryptophan. D genes are given only for firm matches. Clone size appears in some rows only: once, few, many, or a class for an expanded clone.

TRBV20-1,-,TRBD2,TRBJ2-1,TGCAGTGCACTAGCGGGGGGGTTCGCCTACAATGAGCAGTTCTTC,CSALAGGFAYNEQFF
TRBV15,few,-,TRBJ1-2,TGTGCCACCAGCAGTGAGCGGAACTATGGCTACACCTTC,CATSSERNYGYTF
TRBV20-1,-,-,TRBJ2-7,TGCAGTGCTAGGGGGACTGGGACGAGCGAGCAGTACTTC,CSARGTGTSEQYF
TRBV20-1,few,TRBD1,TRBJ1-2,TGCAGTGCTAGCCCTACCAGGGGGCGCAACTATGGCTACACCTTC,CSASPTRGRNYGYTF
TRBV29-1,few,TRBD1,TRBJ1-5,TGCAGCGTGGGACAGGGACGGGGCAATCAGCCCCAGCATTTT,CSVGQGRGNQPQHF
TRBV20-1,-,TRBD2,TRBJ2-3,TGCAGTGCTAGTTCTAGCGGGGGCGCAGATACGCAGTATTTT,CSASSSGGADTQYF
TRBV3-1,once,-,TRBJ2-6,TGTGCCAGCAGCCGCCTTCAGGGGACTGGGGCCAACGTCCTGACTTTC,CASSRLQGTGANVLTF
TRBV29-1,-,-,TRBJ2-7,TGCAGCGTCACCGAACAGTCCTACGAGCAGTACTTC,CSVTEQSYEQYF
TRBV7-2,-,-,TRBJ1-2,TGTGCCAGCAGCCCCACCGAGATCCGAATATATGGCTACACCTTC,CASSPTEIRIYGYTF
TRBV12-3/TRBV12-4,many,TRBD1,TRBJ2-7,TGTGCCAGCACCAAACGGGACAGGGCGACGACCATTCTCACCTACGAGCAGTACTTC,CASTKRDRATTILTYEQYF
TRBV12-3/TRBV12-4,many,TRBD2,TRBJ2-1,TGTGCCAGCAGTTTGAGACTAGCGGGGAACAATGAGCAGTTCTTC,CASSLRLAGNNEQFF
TRBV5-1,-,-,TRBJ2-4,TGCGCCAGCAGCTTGGCCTCCGGGGGCGGGGACATTCAGTACTTC,CASSLASGGGDIQYF
TRBV25-1,few,TRBD2,TRBJ2-2,TGTGCCAGCAGTGAATATTTTGGGCCTTCTAGCGGGGGAGCCGGGGAGCTGTTTTTT,CASSEYFGPSSGGAGELFF
TRBV15,few,-,TRBJ2-7,TGTGCCACCAGCAGAGACGCCTTGCTAATGACACGTACCTACGAGCAGTACTTC,CATSRDALLMTRTYEQYF
TRBV21-1,many,-,TRBJ1-1,TGTGCCAGCAGCGCGATTCGGGACAGGGGGCTTAAAGACACTGAAGCTTTCTTT,CASSAIRDRGLKDTEAFF
TRBV20-1,many,TRBD1,TRBJ2-1,TGCAGTGCTCAAAGCCTCCGGGACAGATCCTACAATGAGCAGTTCTTC,CSAQSLRDRSYNEQFF
TRBV7-9,-,TRBD1,TRBJ2-7,TGTGCCAGCAGCCTCACAGGGGTCTCCTACGAGCAGTACTTC,CASSLTGVSYEQYF
TRBV21-1,-,-,TRBJ1-5,TGTGCCAGCAGCCTTCTCCCGGGACAGGGGAGCAATCAGCCCCAGCATTTT,CASSLLPGQGSNQPQHF